The source of this TCR beta chain is a study of T cells in Graves' hyperthyroidism and ophthalmopathy. Regarding the study as a whole: Before onset, ophthalmopathy was predicted by the model a median 6.5 months earlier. Most clonotypes expanded in thyroid above 0.001 were likewise present in blood.

Regions amplified from RNA transcripts were the TCR beta CDR3 regions. HTBI primers were employed in a first-round RT-PCR of the TCR CDR3. MiXCR, applied by TCRdb to the multiplex PCR reads, yields one record per CDR3 protein. The data contain about 570,000 distinct CDR3 sequences, around 46% of them singletons. There are many counts of this clonotype. Its antigen remains unidentified. Exclusion of a patient resulted from uncontrolled infection, other autoimmune disease, pregnancy or lactation. Diagnoses were established using clinical symptoms, serum thyroxine and TRAb, thyroid ultrasound and orbital computed tomography. The length of the CDR3 is 15 residues. Unmatched junction bases numbered 10, after V lost 5 bases and J lost 8 bases. The germline gives CDR1 SGHTA, CDR2 FQGNSA.

The chain links TRBV7-2 to TRBJ1-1, with 11 positions matching TRBD1. The sequenced sample consisted of peripheral blood or thyroid tissue (not recorded which). This clonotype was sampled from an adult woman with Graves' disease, either hyperthyroidism or ophthalmopathy (not recorded which). In DNA form, the CDR3 reads TGTGCCAGCAGCCGACGGGACAGGGGGTCCGACGAAGCTTTCTTT. It yields the protein CASSRRDRGSDEAFF. Using reference TRBV7-2 and TRBJ1-1 for the parts outside the CDR3, the full variable domain is GAGVSQSPSNKVTEKGKDVELRCDPISGHTALYWYRQSLGQGLEFLIYFQGNSAPDKSGLPSDRFSAERTGGSVSTLTIQRTQQEDSAVYLCASSRRDRGSDEAFFGQGTRLTVV.